These 25 T cell receptor beta chains originate from one sample sequenced in a study of identical twins. In TCRdb, the 5' RACE reads were re-called with MiXCR into one record per CDR3 protein. In the table there are hundreds of thousands of distinct CDR3 sequences, 12% of which are singletons. This sample also belongs to another study, concerning yellow fever vaccine responses in identical twins.

Sequenced sample: PBMCs. All receptors come from a woman between 18 and 29 years old in good health.

This clonotype was found a few times. The chain couples TRBV12-3 or TRBV12-4 to TRBJ2-2, with 10 bases lining up with TRBD2. The CDR3 totals 16 residues. V shed 6 bases and J 8 bases; nucleotides not matched to a gene: 12. CDR3 region: CASSWTSGQWGGELFF. The CDR3, as DNA: TGTGCCAGCAGCTGGACTAGCGGACAATGGGGGGGGGAGCTGTTTTTT.

This clonotype occurred a few times. The gene calls are TRBV21-1 and TRBJ1-6; the table names TRBD1, a call not compared with the DNA. TRBV21-1 is an annotated pseudogene. This CDR3 is 15 amino acids long. The CDR3: CASSKGDSYNSPLHF. The DNA for the CDR3 is TGTGCCAGCAGCAAAGGGGACAGCTATAATTCACCCCTCCACTTT.

The chain links TRBV6-5 to TRBJ2-5; 9 bases are shared with TRBD2. V shed 2 bases, J shed 7 bases, and the junction held 8 bases outside the gene matches. Germline assignment: CDR1 MNHEY and CDR2 SVGAGI. This CDR3 comprises 15 residues. DNA for the CDR3: TGTGCCAGCAGTTACGACGCGGGGGGGGTGGGGACCCAGTACTTC. Amino acids: CASSYDAGGVGTQYF.

This chain links TRBV5-1 with TRBJ2-5; 8 bases map to TRBD1. J was trimmed by 4 bases and V by 0 bases; bases with no gene match: 5. Germline V gene data show CDR1 as SGHRS and CDR2 as YFSETQ. The CDR3 extends over 15 amino acids. DNA for the CDR3: TGCGCCAGCAGCTTGGGCGGACAGGGAGGAGAGACCCAGTACTTC. This sequence encodes CASSLGGQGGETQYF.

CDR3 in amino acids: CSVGGLAGGYNEQFF. In nucleotides, the CDR3 is TGCAGCGTTGGGGGGCTAGCGGGGGGATACAATGAGCAGTTCTTC. This sequence joins TRBV29-1 and TRBJ2-1; 11 bases agree with TRBD2. The ends lost 4 bases at V and 4 bases at J; junction bases unmatched: 6. The CDR3 runs to 15 residues. Germline assignment: CDR1 SQVTM and CDR2 ANQGSEA.

This chain connects TRBV3-1 to TRBJ2-1; 7 bases are a match to TRBD2. Looked up from germline, CDR1 is LGHDT and CDR2 is YNNKEL (reference sequence). This CDR3 is 13 amino acids long. V trimming: 3 bases; J trimming: 8 bases; junction bases outside the gene matches: 4. DNA for the CDR3: TGTGCCAGCAGCCAGCCTAGCGGCCATGAGCAGTTCTTC. Its translation is CASSQPSGHEQFF.

The chain uses TRBV4-1 and TRBJ1-3; the D gene is possibly TRBD1 (6 bases). Germline V gene lookup returns CDR1 MGHRA and CDR2 YSYEKL. The germline V and J ends were trimmed by 1 base and 5 bases, with 15 bases remaining between them. The CDR3 consists of 16 residues. CDR3 sequence: CASSQVSSGARNTIYF. CDR3 DNA: TGCGCCAGCAGCCAAGTTTCCTCGGGGGCGAGAAACACCATATATTTT.

DNA for the CDR3: TGTGCCAGCAGCCTTCGACTAGCGGGGGTTGCAGCAGATACGCAGTATTTT. Translating it yields CASSLRLAGVAADTQYF. The chain joins TRBV12-3 or TRBV12-4 to TRBJ2-3, with 12 bases identical to TRBD2. J lost 4 bases, V lost 6 bases, and 11 bases had no gene match. The CDR3 is 17 amino acids.

The genes are TRBV12-3 or TRBV12-4 and TRBJ2-5, with TRBD2 as a possible D gene (6 bases). V was cut by 2 bases and J by 5 bases, with 15 bases left in between. This CDR3 has 15 residues. In DNA, the CDR3 is TGTGCCAGCAGTTTAAATAGCGGCCTTGGGGAGACCCAGTACTTC. Its protein is CASSLNSGLGETQYF.

This clonotype was counted between two and nine times. Written as DNA, the CDR3 is TGTGCCACGGGGGGCAGGGCCCAAGAGACCCAGTACTTC. Translating gives CATGGRAQETQYF. The V gene is TRBV15, the J gene TRBJ2-5; either TRBD1 or TRBD2 may supply D (6 bases each). Germline V lookup: CDR1 LNHNV, CDR2 YYDKDF (reference sequence). This CDR3 contains 13 residues. The V and J ends lost 9 bases and 1 base respectively, with 12 bases between them.

The rearrangement joins TRBV3-1 to TRBJ2-3; D is unresolved. The CDR3 consists of 17 residues. Trimming pared 5 bases from V and 1 base from J, leaving 19 bases between. Germline V gene lookup returns CDR1 LGHDT and CDR2 YNNKEL (reference sequence). The CDR3 region has the DNA TGTGCCAGCAGCGAGGCGCTGACCCAGTGGGGCACAGATACGCAGTATTTT. The encoded protein is CASSEALTQWGTDTQYF.

This rearrangement joins TRBV20-1 to TRBJ2-1; no clear D. Per the germline V gene, CDR1 is DFQATT and CDR2 is SNEGSKA (reference sequence). This CDR3 has 16 residues. Trimming pared 0 bases from V and 3 bases from J, leaving 15 bases between. The CDR3 nucleotides are TGCAGTGCTAGAGAACGGAGCGTTAATCTCTACAATGAGCAGTTCTTC. This codes for CSARERSVNLYNEQFF.

In this sample, this clonotype turned up a few times. The DNA of the CDR3 is TGCAGTGCCAGGACTAGCGGGGGGACCCGCTCCTACAATGAGCAGTTCTTC. Its translation: CSARTSGGTRSYNEQFF. The gene calls are TRBV20-1 and TRBJ2-1; 14 bases map to TRBD2. The V gene end was trimmed by 6 bases and the J gene end by 0 bases; junction bases not matched to a gene: 7. This CDR3 has 17 amino acids. Germline loops: CDR1 DFQATT, CDR2 SNEGSKA (reference sequence).

The chain uses TRBV19 and TRBJ2-6; unclear D gene. V lost 3 bases and J 0 bases, leaving 6 bases between the germline ends. Germline CDR1 is LNHDA and CDR2 is SQIVND (reference sequence). The CDR3 is 15 amino acids. The CDR3 DNA is TGTGCCAGTAGTATCGTCGTCTCTGGGGCCAACGTCCTGACTTTC. Encoded protein: CASSIVVSGANVLTF. The whole variable domain, remainder taken from reference TRBV19 and TRBJ2-6, is DGGITQSPKYLFRKEGQNVTLSCEQNLNHDAMYWYRQDPGQGLRLIYYSQIVNDFQKGDIAEGYSVSREKKESFPLTVTSAQKNPTAFYLCASSIVVSGANVLTFGAGSRLTVL.

A few counts support this clonotype. This chain uses TRBV11-2 with TRBJ2-3; no clear D gene. V was trimmed by 1 base and J by 2 bases, leaving 19 bases between them. CDR1 is SGHAT, CDR2 FQNNGV, per germline. The CDR3 covers 18 residues. The CDR3 spells CASSLVVTARPSTDTQYF. The CDR3 DNA sequence: TGTGCCAGCAGCTTAGTTGTAACGGCGCGACCTTCCACAGATACGCAGTATTTT.

This clonotype was picked up a small number of times. This sequence joins TRBV20-1 and TRBJ2-3; 7 bases match TRBD2. With 6 bases clipped from V and 4 bases from J, the junction kept 13 bases outside the gene matches. This CDR3 has 15 amino acids. Looked up from germline, CDR1 is DFQATT and CDR2 is SNEGSKA (reference sequence). CDR3 protein: CSAITSVTFPDTQYF. The CDR3 DNA follows: TGCAGTGCGATAACTAGCGTTACGTTCCCAGATACGCAGTATTTT.

The V and J genes are TRBV7-8 and TRBJ2-5; tentatively, D is TRBD1 (6 bases). V lost 4 bases and J lost 5, with 17 bases in between. The CDR3 has 15 amino acids. Germline values: CDR1 SGHVS, CDR2 FQNEAQ. The CDR3 spells CASSSYRDAGETQYF. The CDR3 DNA follows: TGTGCCAGCAGCTCATACAGGGATGCGGGTGAGACCCAGTACTTC.

V gene TRBV29-1 combines with J gene TRBJ2-2; 8 positions match TRBD1. Germline CDR1 is SQVTM and CDR2 is ANQGSEA. Trimming removed 5 bases from V and 1 base from J; junction bases left unmatched: 3. The CDR3 loop spans 14 amino acids. CDR3 in amino acids: CSVPGQVNTGELFF. The CDR3 DNA follows: TGCAGCGTTCCGGGACAGGTGAACACCGGGGAGCTGTTTTTT.

This clonotype was observed many times. CDR3 amino acids: CSVEWVLVPPYEQYF. The CDR3 DNA reads TGCAGCGTTGAATGGGTCCTGGTTCCCCCCTACGAGCAGTACTTC. This chain joins TRBV29-1 and TRBJ2-7; D gene uncertain. Germline lookup yields CDR1 SQVTM and CDR2 ANQGSEA. CDR3 length: 15 amino acids. V lost 2 bases and J lost 2, with 16 bases in between.

The chain joins TRBV21-1 to TRBJ2-1; the DNA was not used to check the table's D call, TRBD1. TRBV21-1 is flagged as a pseudogene. This CDR3 contains 15 residues. CDR3: CASSKGRQGGNEQFF. CDR3 nucleotides: TGTGCCAGCAGCAAAGGGAGACAGGGGGGGAATGAGCAGTTCTTC.

The chain has TRBV19 and TRBJ2-1; TRBD1 agrees at 10 bases. Germline loops: CDR1 LNHDA, CDR2 SQIVND (reference sequence). The CDR3 loop spans 16 amino acids. V trimming: 4 bases; J trimming: 5 bases; junction bases outside the gene matches: 8. The CDR3 sequence: CASSNRRDRGDNEQFF. The CDR3, as DNA: TGTGCCAGTAGTAACCGCCGGGACAGGGGTGACAATGAGCAGTTCTTC.

V gene TRBV4-2 combines with J gene TRBJ2-1, with 10 bases identical to TRBD2. The V gene's germline CDR1 is LGHNA and CDR2 YNFKEQ. The CDR3 length is 16 residues. The J segment lost 4 bases and the V segment lost 1 base, leaving 4 bases of the junction unmatched. CDR3 in DNA: TGTGCCAGCAGCCAAGTTGGGACTAGCGTTTACAATGAGCAGTTCTTC. Protein: CASSQVGTSVYNEQFF.

This clonotype has at least ten counts. DNA of the CDR3: TGTGCCAGCAGTATACAGGGGGTCGGTTATGACGCTTTCTTT. Translating it yields CASSIQGVGYDAFF. The J gene is TRBJ1-1, the V gene TRBV12-3 or TRBV12-4, with TRBD1 matching 8 bases. The V segment lost 5 bases and the J segment 11 bases; nucleotides outside the gene matches: 13. The CDR3 is 14 residues long.

This clonotype was seen many times. The chain couples TRBV5-1 to TRBJ1-1; the match to TRBD1 covers 7 bases. J gave up 0 bases and V 4 bases, and 6 bases lay outside the gene matches. This CDR3 has 15 amino acids. Germline CDR1 is SGHRS and CDR2 is YFSETQ. CDR3 nucleotides: TGCGCCAGCAGCACTCAGACAGGGATGAACACTGAAGCTTTCTTT. Its translation is CASSTQTGMNTEAFF.

This clonotype came up many times. This chain joins TRBV4-1 and TRBJ2-5, with D unclear. Germline V gene lookup returns CDR1 MGHRA and CDR2 YSYEKL. The CDR3 is 13 amino acids. Trimming removed 4 bases from V and 5 bases from J, with 11 bases in between. The CDR3 reads CASSPAPSETQYF. The CDR3 DNA sequence: TGCGCCAGCAGCCCTGCTCCCTCGGAGACCCAGTACTTC.